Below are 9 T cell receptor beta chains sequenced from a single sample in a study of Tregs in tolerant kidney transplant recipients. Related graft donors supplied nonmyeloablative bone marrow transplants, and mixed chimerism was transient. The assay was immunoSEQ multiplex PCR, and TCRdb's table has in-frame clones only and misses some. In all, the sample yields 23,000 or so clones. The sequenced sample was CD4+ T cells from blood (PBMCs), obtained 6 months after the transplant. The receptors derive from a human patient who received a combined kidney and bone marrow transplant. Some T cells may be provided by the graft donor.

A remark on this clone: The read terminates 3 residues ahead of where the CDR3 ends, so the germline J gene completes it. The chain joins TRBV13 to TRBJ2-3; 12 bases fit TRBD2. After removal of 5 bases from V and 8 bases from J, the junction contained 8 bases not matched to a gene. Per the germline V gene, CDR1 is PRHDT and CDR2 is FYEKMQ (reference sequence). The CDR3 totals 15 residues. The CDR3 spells CASSARLAGDFTQYF. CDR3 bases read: TGTGCCAGCAGCGCGCGACTAGCGGGGGATTTTACG. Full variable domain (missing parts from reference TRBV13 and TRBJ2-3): AAGVIQSPRHLIKEKRETATLKCYPIPRHDTVYWYQQGPGQDPQFLISFYEKMQSDKGSIPDRFSAQQFSDYHSELNMSSLELGDSALYFCASSARLAGDFTQYFGPGTRLTVL.

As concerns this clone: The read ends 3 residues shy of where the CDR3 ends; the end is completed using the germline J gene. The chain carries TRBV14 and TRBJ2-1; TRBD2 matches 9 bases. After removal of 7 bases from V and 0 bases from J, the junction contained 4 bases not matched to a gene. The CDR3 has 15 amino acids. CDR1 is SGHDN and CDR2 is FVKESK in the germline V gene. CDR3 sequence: CASTPSGISYNEQFF. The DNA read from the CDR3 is TGTGCCAGCACCCCTAGCGGGATCTCCTACAATGAG.

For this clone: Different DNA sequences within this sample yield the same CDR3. This CDR3 is CASSTTSGSYEQYF. The CDR3 bases that were read are TGTGCCAGCAGTACTACTAGCGGCTCCTACGAG. V and J are TRBV6-2 or TRBV6-3 and TRBJ2-7, with 8 bases identical to TRBD2. The CDR3 goes on 3 residues after the read ends, and that part is filled in from the germline J gene. The CDR3 contains 14 residues. Germline V gene data show CDR1 as MNHEY and CDR2 as SVGEGT. J gave up 0 bases and V 5 bases, and 3 bases lay outside the gene matches.

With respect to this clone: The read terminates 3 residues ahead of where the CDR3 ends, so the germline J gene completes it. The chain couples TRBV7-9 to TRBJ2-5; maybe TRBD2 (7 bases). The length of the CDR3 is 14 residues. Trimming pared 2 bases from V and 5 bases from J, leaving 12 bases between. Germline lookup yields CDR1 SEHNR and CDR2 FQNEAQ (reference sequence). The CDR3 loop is CASSLRGALETQYF. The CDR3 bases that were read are TGTGCCAGCAGCTTACGGGGGGCTTTGGAGACC.

The chain's CDR3 is CATSANGYNQPQHF. The CDR3 DNA, read in part, is TGTGCCACCAGTGCCAACGGTTACAATCAGCCC. The rearrangement joins TRBV24-1 to TRBJ1-5; D uncertain. Coverage ceases 3 residues before the CDR3 finishes, and the germline J gene fills in the end. This CDR3 is 14 amino acids long. Germline CDR1 and CDR2: KGHDR and SFDVKD. With 5 bases removed from V and 3 bases from J, the gap between germline ends came to 10 bases.

CDR3 sequence: CSARVAGADTQYF. CDR3 bases read: TGCAGTGCTAGAGTTGCGGGAGCGGATACG. V is TRBV20-1 and J is TRBJ2-3; 7 bases fit TRBD2. The read terminates 3 residues ahead of where the CDR3 ends, so the germline J gene completes it. The CDR3 totals 13 residues. The germline V gene has CDR1 DFQATT and CDR2 SNEGSKA (reference sequence). The V gene end was trimmed by 1 base and the J gene end by 6 bases; junction bases not matched to a gene: 4.

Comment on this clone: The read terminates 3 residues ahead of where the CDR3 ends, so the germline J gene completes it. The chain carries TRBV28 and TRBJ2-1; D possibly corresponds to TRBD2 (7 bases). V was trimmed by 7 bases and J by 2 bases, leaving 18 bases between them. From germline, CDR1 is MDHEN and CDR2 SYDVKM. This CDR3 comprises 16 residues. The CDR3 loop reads CASTSGGGGAYNEQFF. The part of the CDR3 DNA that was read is TGTGCCAGCACCTCAGGAGGGGGAGGGGCCTACAATGAG.

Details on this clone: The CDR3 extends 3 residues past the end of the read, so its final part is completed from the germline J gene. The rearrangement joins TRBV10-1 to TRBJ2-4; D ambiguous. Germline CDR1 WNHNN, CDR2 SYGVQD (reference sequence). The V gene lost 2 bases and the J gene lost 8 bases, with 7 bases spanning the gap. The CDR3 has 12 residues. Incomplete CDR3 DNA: TGCGCCAGCAGTGAGAGGTTCGACATT. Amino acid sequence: CASSERFDI. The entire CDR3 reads CASSERFDIQYF.

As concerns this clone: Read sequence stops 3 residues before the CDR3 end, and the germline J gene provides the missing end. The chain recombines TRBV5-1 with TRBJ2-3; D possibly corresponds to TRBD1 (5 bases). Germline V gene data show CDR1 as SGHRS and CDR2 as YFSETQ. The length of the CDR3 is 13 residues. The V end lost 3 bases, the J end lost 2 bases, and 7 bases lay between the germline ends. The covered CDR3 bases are TGCGCCAGCAGCTCGGACATCACAGATACG. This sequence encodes CASSSDITDT. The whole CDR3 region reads CASSSDITDTQYF.